This TCR beta chain derives from a study of early T cells in non-severe SARS-CoV-2 infection. In its sample, this clonotype was seen a few times. What it binds is unknown. The CDR3 is 12 residues long. Germline V CDR1 and CDR2: DFQATT, SNEGSKA (reference sequence). Findings of the study overall: VDJdb-based annotation leaned toward anti-spike CD8 responses and missed private and CD4 specificities.

Unique molecular identifiers were affixed to single, distinct cDNA molecules. TCRdb analysed the 5' RACE reads with MiXCR anew, one entry per CDR3 protein. This sample has around 57,000 distinct CDR3 sequences, with approximately 13% found just once. This TCR derives from an adult who was a healthcare worker with PCR-confirmed SARS-CoV-2 infection or an uninfected control (not recorded which). This rearrangement joins TRBV20-1 to TRBJ2-2; D is perhaps TRBD1 (6 bases). The sequenced sample was whole blood. CDR3 DNA sequence: TGCCTGGGGGCAACGAACACCGGGGAGCTGTTTTTT. Residues: CLGATNTGELFF.